Listed here is a single T cell receptor beta chain. The record originates from a study of blood T cell repertoires in COVID-19. The wider study: Material from acute and convalescent COVID-19 was sourced from the United States, Italy and Spain. Nucleic acid was either cDNA or gDNA, and it came from T cells, B-cell-depleted T cells, or PBMCs.

As handled by the study authors: Amplification of reference gene primers provided the estimated nucleated cell counts. The table came from immunoSEQ multiplex PCR; TCRdb's copy has only in-frame clones and leaves some out. V and J calls and clone size come straight from that table; D and trimming were deduced from the DNA. The sample contains approximately 110,000 clones, approximately 69% of which appear only once. The J segment lost 4 bases and the V segment lost 5 bases, leaving 4 bases of the junction unmatched. The CDR3 has 13 amino acids. Germline V gene lookup returns CDR1 SGHVS and CDR2 FQNEAQ.

V and J are TRBV7-8 and TRBJ1-1, with 7 bases fitting TRBD1. Source material: peripheral blood. The receptor was derived from a man of 80 years or more with acute or convalescent COVID-19. The DNA for the CDR3 is TGTGCCAGCAGCGCAGACAGGGTCACTGAAGCTTTCTTT. It encodes CASSADRVTEAFF. Together with reference TRBV7-8 and TRBJ1-1, the CDR3 gives the full variable domain: GAGVSQSPRYKVAKRGQDVALRCDPISGHVSLFWYQQALGQGPEFLTYFQNEAQLDKSGLPSDRFFAERPEGSVSTLKIQRTQQEDSAVYLCASSADRVTEAFFGQGTRLTVV.